These 14 T cell receptor beta chains share one sample of origin, sequenced in a study of OX40 agonist ivuxolimab in advanced cancers. Assay: immunoSEQ multiplex PCR; the TCRdb copy retains only in-frame clones and omits some. The sample carries 53,000 or so clones, around 73% recorded once. Sequencing used CD4+ or CD8+ T cells sorted from blood, obtained in a trial of the OX40 agonist ivuxolimab. The receptors here all came from an adult with an advanced solid tumor such as melanoma, head and neck, liver or kidney cancer.

The chain recombines TRBV18 with TRBJ1-2, with a tentative D call TRBD1 (6 bases). Looked up from germline, CDR1 is KGHSH and CDR2 is LQKENI. V was trimmed by 2 bases and J by 3 bases, leaving 10 bases between them. CDR3 length: 14 amino acids. The CDR3 DNA is TGTGCCAGCTCACCAAGCGACAGGTACTATGGCTACACCTTC. This gives the protein CASSPSDRYYGYTF.

In this sample, this clone turned up once. The chain employs TRBV25-1 and TRBJ2-1; D is unresolved. CDR3 length equals 12 residues. The germline V gene has CDR1 MGHDK and CDR2 SYGVNS. The V gene lost 4 bases and the J gene lost 1 base, with 2 bases spanning the gap. CDR3 region: CASSVSYNEQFF. The CDR3 DNA is TGTGCCAGCAGTGTGTCCTACAATGAGCAGTTCTTC.

CDR3 sequence (DNA): TGTGCCAGCTCACCACCGGATCAGCCCCAGCATTTT. Translation: CASSPPDQPQHF. The genes are TRBV18 and TRBJ1-5; D remains unclear. Germline V gene lookup returns CDR1 KGHSH and CDR2 LQKENI. This CDR3 region has 12 residues. Trimming removed 0 bases at V and 5 bases at J, with 2 bases between.

This clone was seen just once. The chain has TRBV27 and TRBJ2-1; 13 nucleotides align to TRBD2. In germline, CDR1 is MNHEY, CDR2 SMNVEV (reference sequence). V was clipped by 5 bases and J by 6 bases; unmatched bases: 10. The CDR3 length is 17 residues. The CDR3 is CASSQRLAGGIGNEQFF. CDR3 sequence (DNA): TGTGCCAGCAGTCAGAGACTAGCGGGAGGTATCGGCAATGAGCAGTTCTTC.

This clone has just a few counts. CDR3 sequence (DNA): TGCGCCAGCAGCCAATATAGTTCCGCGGGACGAAAGTCGAGGGAGTTCTTC. Translation: CASSQYSSAGRKSREFF. V gene TRBV4-1 combines with J gene TRBJ2-1, with a possible D match to TRBD2 (6 bases). The V end was cut by 2 bases, the J end by 14 bases, with 28 bases between. Germline loops: CDR1 MGHRA, CDR2 YSYEKL. The CDR3 contains 17 residues.

The chain couples TRBV27 to TRBJ1-4; D may be TRBD1 (5 bases). The V gene lost 6 bases and the J gene lost 0 bases, with 11 bases spanning the gap. Germline V CDR1 and CDR2: MNHEY, SMNVEV (reference sequence). The CDR3 contains 15 residues. CDR3 sequence reads: CASSVGPTTNEKLFF. The CDR3 region has the DNA TGTGCCAGCAGCGTGGGGCCTACAACTAATGAAAAACTGTTTTTT.

V usage is TRBV30 and J usage is TRBJ1-4; possible D gene TRBD1, 5 bases. Trimming left V 7 bases short and J 4 bases short, with 13 bases between. This CDR3 contains 13 residues. Germline V gives CDR1 GTSNPN, CDR2 SVGIG (reference sequence). The CDR3 bases are TGTGCCTCCCCCGGGGCCGGTAATGAAAAACTGTTTTTT. It specifies CASPGAGNEKLFF.

This clone was detected a few times. This rearrangement joins TRBV2 to TRBJ1-1; no definite D call. This CDR3 is 12 amino acids long. Germline CDR1 SNHLY, CDR2 FYNNEI. The germline V and J ends were trimmed by 11 bases and 0 bases, with 10 bases remaining between them. CDR3 bases: TGTGCCGTCAAGAGTATGAACACTGAAGCTTTCTTT. This gives the protein CAVKSMNTEAFF.

This rearrangement joins TRBV30 to TRBJ1-5; D call uncertain. Germline V gives CDR1 GTSNPN, CDR2 SVGIG (reference sequence). V was cut by 3 bases and J by 0 bases, with 3 bases left in between. This CDR3 is 12 amino acids long. The DNA for the CDR3 is TGTGCCTGGAGCTATAGCAATCAGCCCCAGCATTTT. Translating it yields CAWSYSNQPQHF.

V and J are TRBV19 and TRBJ1-5, with D possibly TRBD1 on 5 matching bases. CDR3 length: 16 amino acids. V shed 2 bases and J shed 2 bases, with 13 bases lying between them. CDR1 is LNHDA, CDR2 SQIVND, per germline (reference sequence). The CDR3 here is CASSILRQTRNQPQHF. CDR3 DNA: TGTGCCAGTAGTATACTTCGACAGACCCGCAATCAGCCCCAGCATTTT.

The chain is built from TRBV6-5 and TRBJ1-2; 7 nucleotides match TRBD1. The CDR3 runs to 14 residues. V gave up 6 bases and J gave up 3 bases; unmatched junction bases: 7. Germline V gene lookup returns CDR1 MNHEY and CDR2 SVGAGI. The CDR3 here is CASSRGRGYYGYTF. The CDR3 DNA follows: TGTGCCAGCAGCCGCGGCAGGGGGTACTATGGCTACACCTTC.

A remark on this clone: Other nucleotide sequences in the sample specify the same CDR3. The V gene is TRBV7-8, the J gene TRBJ2-5, with unresolved D. This CDR3 spans 14 amino acids. CDR1 SGHVS and CDR2 FQNEAQ come from the germline V gene. The V end was cut by 3 bases, the J end by 0 bases, with 8 bases between. The CDR3 sequence: CASSLGTDQETQYF. CDR3 DNA: TGTGCCAGCAGCTTGGGTACAGACCAAGAGACCCAGTACTTC. Full variable domain (missing parts from reference TRBV7-8 and TRBJ2-5): GAGVSQSPRYKVAKRGQDVALRCDPISGHVSLFWYQQALGQGPEFLTYFQNEAQLDKSGLPSDRFFAERPEGSVSTLKIQRTQQEDSAVYLCASSLGTDQETQYFGPGTRLLVL.

By its share, this clone is medium-sized. The CDR3 protein is CSVLTLPGQGSGANVLTF. DNA of the CDR3: TGCAGCGTTTTGACATTGCCCGGACAGGGGTCTGGGGCCAACGTCCTGACTTTC. The rearrangement uses TRBV29-1 and TRBJ2-6; 9 nucleotides match TRBD1. J gave up 1 base and V 5 bases, and 12 bases lay outside the gene matches. The CDR3 sequence is 18 residues long. Germline loops: CDR1 SQVTM, CDR2 ANQGSEA.

V usage is TRBV19 and J usage is TRBJ1-4; D is unresolved. Germline values: CDR1 LNHDA, CDR2 SQIVND (reference sequence). This CDR3 region has 15 residues. V was cut by 3 bases and J by 0 bases, with 8 bases left in between. The CDR3 bases are TGTGCCAGTAGTATGATCCATGCAACTAATGAAAAACTGTTTTTT. The encoded protein is CASSMIHATNEKLFF.